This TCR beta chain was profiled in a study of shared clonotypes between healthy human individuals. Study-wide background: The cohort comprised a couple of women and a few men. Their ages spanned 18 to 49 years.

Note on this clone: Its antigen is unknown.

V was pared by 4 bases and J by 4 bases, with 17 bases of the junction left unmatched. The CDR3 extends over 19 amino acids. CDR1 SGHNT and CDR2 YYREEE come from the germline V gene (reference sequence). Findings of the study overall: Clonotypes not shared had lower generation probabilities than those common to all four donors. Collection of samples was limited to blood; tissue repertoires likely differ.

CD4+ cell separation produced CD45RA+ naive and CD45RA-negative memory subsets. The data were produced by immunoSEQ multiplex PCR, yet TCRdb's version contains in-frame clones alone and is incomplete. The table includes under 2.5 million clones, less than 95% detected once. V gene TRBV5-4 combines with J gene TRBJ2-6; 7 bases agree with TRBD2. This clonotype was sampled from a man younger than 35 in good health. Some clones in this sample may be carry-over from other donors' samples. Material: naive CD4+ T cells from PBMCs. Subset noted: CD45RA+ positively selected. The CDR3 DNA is TGTGCCAGCAGCCCCCCCGGGGGGACGCAAGGCTTGGGGGCCAACGTCCTGACTTTC. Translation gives CASSPPGGTQGLGANVLTF.